Following are 27 T cell receptor beta chains from one sample sequenced in a study of T cells in localized non-small cell lung cancer. The repertoire was sequenced with immunoSEQ multiplex PCR; TCRdb's copy has only in-frame clones and lacks some. This sample has under 50,000 clones, with around 83% found just once. This specimen consisted of PBMCs, obtained before any cancer treatment. The receptors were gathered from a man aged 40 to 69 with stage II lung adenocarcinoma.

The V call is TRBV25-1, the J call TRBJ2-1, with 13 bases matching TRBD2. The CDR3 length is 15 residues. Germline lookup yields CDR1 MGHDK and CDR2 SYGVNS. With V trimmed by 6 bases and J by 6 bases, 5 bases remained unmatched. The CDR3 protein is CASRTSGRLPNEQFF. CDR3 DNA: TGTGCCAGCAGGACTAGCGGGAGGTTACCCAATGAGCAGTTCTTC. Filled out from reference TRBV25-1 and TRBJ2-1, the complete variable domain reads EADIYQTPRYLVIGTGKKITLECSQTMGHDKMYWYQQDPGMELHLIHYSYGVNSTEKGDLSSESTVSRIRTEHFPLTLESARPSHTSQYLCASRTSGRLPNEQFFGPGTRLTVL.

J is TRBJ1-1 and V is TRBV7-8; tentatively, D is TRBD1 (5 bases). Germline V lookup: CDR1 SGHVS, CDR2 FQNEAQ. The CDR3 is 16 amino acids. V was cut by 5 bases and J by 1 base, with 17 bases left in between. CDR3 sequence reads: CASSPIGVGANTEAFF. CDR3 DNA: TGTGCCAGCAGCCCAATCGGTGTTGGGGCGAACACTGAAGCTTTCTTT.

The rearrangement joins TRBV15 to TRBJ1-5, with 7 bases fitting TRBD1. V lost 3 bases to trimming and J lost 6 bases; unmatched junction nucleotides: 8. The CDR3 is 15 amino acids. Germline assignment: CDR1 LNHNV and CDR2 YYDKDF (reference sequence). CDR3 in DNA: TGTGCCACCAGCAGGGACAGGCTAGGGGCTCAGCCCCAGCATTTT. Protein product: CATSRDRLGAQPQHF. Full variable domain (outside the CDR3, taken from reference TRBV15 and TRBJ1-5): DAMVIQNPRYQVTQFGKPVTLSCSQTLNHNVMYWYQQKSSQAPKLLFHYYDKDFNNEADTPDNFQSRRPNTSFCFLDIRSPGLGDTAMYLCATSRDRLGAQPQHFGDGTRLSIL.

The gene calls are TRBV9 and TRBJ1-1; the match to TRBD1 covers 7 bases. V dropped 3 bases and J dropped 1; count of bases not matched to a gene: 6. The CDR3 has 15 residues. CDR1 is SGDLS and CDR2 is YYNGEE in the germline V gene. CDR3 amino acids: CASSAHRGRNTEAFF. CDR3 in DNA: TGTGCCAGCAGCGCCCACAGGGGACGGAACACTGAAGCTTTCTTT.

In its sample, this clone was seen once. The chain links TRBV4-1 to TRBJ2-7; D possibly corresponds to TRBD1 (5 bases). The CDR3 has 14 amino acids. Trimming shortened V by 1 base and J by 6 bases, and 13 bases separated the two germline ends. The germline V gene has CDR1 MGHRA and CDR2 YSYEKL. Here the CDR3 reads CASSQGGRVSEQYF. In DNA, the CDR3 is TGCGCCAGCAGCCAAGGGGGCAGGGTGAGCGAGCAGTACTTC.

This chain links TRBV5-1 with TRBJ2-1; D is possibly TRBD2 (5 bases). This CDR3 comprises 17 residues. V lost 0 bases and J lost 7, with 20 bases in between. The germline V gene has CDR1 SGHRS and CDR2 YFSETQ. The CDR3 is CASSLAYSRIARNEQFF. The CDR3 nucleotides are TGCGCCAGCAGCTTGGCCTATTCCAGGATAGCGAGGAATGAGCAGTTCTTC.

The genes are TRBV6-5 and TRBJ2-3; 7 bases fit TRBD2. After removal of 0 bases from V and 1 base from J, the junction contained 1 base not matched to a gene. The germline gives CDR1 MNHEY, CDR2 SVGAGI. This CDR3 spans 15 amino acids. CDR3 sequence reads: CASSYSGGGTDTQYF. The CDR3 bases are TGTGCCAGCAGTTACTCGGGGGGGGGCACAGATACGCAGTATTTT.

The V and J genes are TRBV5-1 and TRBJ2-2, with 10 bases fitting TRBD1. There are 16 residues in the CDR3. Losses at the gene ends were 4 bases for V and 7 bases for J; bases not matched to a gene: 10. Germline CDR1 is SGHRS and CDR2 is YFSETQ. The chain's CDR3 is CASSPRPGQGFGELFF. In DNA form, the CDR3 reads TGCGCCAGCAGCCCTCGACCGGGACAGGGGTTCGGGGAGCTGTTTTTT.

In this sample, this clone turned up a few times. In DNA, the CDR3 is TGTGCCAGCCCCGGACAGATTAACACTGAAGCTTTCTTT. It codes for CASPGQINTEAFF. The V gene is TRBV14, the J gene TRBJ1-1; D perhaps matches TRBD1 (6 bases). The CDR3 runs to 13 residues. With 8 bases removed from V and 2 bases from J, the gap between germline ends came to 12 bases. Germline CDR1 is SGHDN and CDR2 is FVKESK.

This chain joins TRBV10-3 and TRBJ2-7; D ambiguous. Trimming cost V 2 bases and J 2 bases, with 7 bases left between them. The CDR3 consists of 13 residues. Germline-derived CDR1 and CDR2 are ENHRY and SYGVKD. Written as DNA, the CDR3 is TGTGCCATCAGTGAGGGTAGTACCTACGAGCAGTACTTC. Its protein product is CAISEGSTYEQYF.

J is TRBJ2-7 and V is TRBV2; D may be TRBD2 (5 bases). Germline V gives CDR1 SNHLY, CDR2 FYNNEI. With 7 bases removed from V and 6 bases from J, the gap between germline ends came to 13 bases. The CDR3 has 12 residues. CDR3: CASKRESSEQYF. DNA of the CDR3: TGTGCCAGCAAGAGGGAGTCTAGCGAGCAGTACTTC.

The V and J genes are TRBV6-1 and TRBJ1-1; D ambiguous. V lost 4 bases, J lost 3 bases, and 15 bases lay in between. The V gene's germline CDR1 is MNHNS and CDR2 SASEGT. This CDR3 has 15 amino acids. The CDR3 reads CASSALSSRDTEAFF. Written as DNA, the CDR3 is TGTGCCAGCAGTGCCCTTTCCAGCCGGGACACTGAAGCTTTCTTT.

V and J are TRBV15 and TRBJ1-5; 10 bases map to TRBD1. CDR1 and CDR2 (germline): LNHNV, YYDKDF (reference sequence). V dropped 0 bases and J dropped 7; count of bases not matched to a gene: 9. CDR3 length: 17 amino acids. The CDR3 loop is CATSRDRRQGASQPQHF. CDR3 sequence (DNA): TGTGCCACCAGCAGAGATAGGAGACAGGGGGCAAGCCAGCCCCAGCATTTT. The whole variable domain, filled in from reference TRBV15 and TRBJ1-5, reads DAMVIQNPRYQVTQFGKPVTLSCSQTLNHNVMYWYQQKSSQAPKLLFHYYDKDFNNEADTPDNFQSRRPNTSFCFLDIRSPGLGDTAMYLCATSRDRRQGASQPQHFGDGTRLSIL.

This sequence joins TRBV6-1 and TRBJ1-2; 7 bases agree with TRBD1. This CDR3 region has 13 residues. CDR1 is MNHNS, CDR2 SASEGT, per germline. The trim removed 9 bases at V and 4 bases at J, leaving 8 bases unmatched. CDR3: CASPGQNFYGYTF. As DNA, the CDR3 is TGTGCCAGTCCGGGACAGAATTTCTATGGCTACACCTTC.

The gene calls are TRBV19 and TRBJ1-5, with 7 bases that match TRBD1. The CDR3 is 15 amino acids. The germline CDR1 and CDR2 sequences are LNHDA and SQIVND (reference sequence). V lost 5 bases, J lost 6 bases, and 10 bases stayed unmatched. CDR3 in amino acids: CASSGEGASAQPQHF. CDR3 bases: TGTGCCAGTAGTGGGGAGGGGGCGTCGGCTCAGCCCCAGCATTTT. The entire variable domain, with the rest obtained from reference TRBV19 and TRBJ1-5, is as follows: DGGITQSPKYLFRKEGQNVTLSCEQNLNHDAMYWYRQDPGQGLRLIYYSQIVNDFQKGDIAEGYSVSREKKESFPLTVTSAQKNPTAFYLCASSGEGASAQPQHFGDGTRLSIL.

The CDR3 is CASSFLTSGGFNEQFF. In DNA, the CDR3 is TGTGCCAGCAGCTTCCTGACTAGCGGGGGGTTCAATGAGCAGTTCTTC. The V gene is TRBV7-8, the J gene TRBJ2-1, with 13 bases identical to TRBD2. Germline assignment: CDR1 SGHVS and CDR2 FQNEAQ. The CDR3 runs to 16 residues. V shed 3 bases, J shed 6 bases, and the junction held 5 bases outside the gene matches.

The V call is TRBV7-2, the J call TRBJ1-3, with 7 nucleotides matching TRBD1. Trimming cost V 5 bases and J 7 bases; bases outside gene matches: 14. Germline lookup yields CDR1 SGHTA and CDR2 FQGNSA. The CDR3 runs 16 residues. The CDR3 DNA sequence: TGTGCCAGCAGCCCAATAGGGACAGCGCCCTTGAACACCATATATTTT. It encodes CASSPIGTAPLNTIYF.

The rearrangement links TRBV5-6 to TRBJ2-2; maybe TRBD1 (8 bases). Per germline, CDR1 SGHDT and CDR2 YYEEEE. V was clipped by 0 bases and J by 6 bases, with 12 bases between them. The CDR3 contains 15 residues. CDR3 in DNA: TGTGCCAGCAGCTTGGGGACAGGGAGGGCCGGGGAGCTGTTTTTT. Translated: CASSLGTGRAGELFF.

The V and J genes are TRBV2 and TRBJ2-3, with D hard to call. The CDR3 covers 16 residues. The germline V and J ends were trimmed by 5 bases and 4 bases, with 19 bases remaining between them. The germline V gene encodes CDR1 SNHLY and CDR2 FYNNEI. CDR3 protein: CASSYKKESISDTQYF. CDR3 sequence (DNA): TGTGCCAGCAGTTATAAAAAGGAGTCCATTTCAGATACGCAGTATTTT.

In regard to this clone: Other DNA sequences of this sample code for an identical CDR3. The rearrangement links TRBV20-1 to TRBJ1-4, with unresolved D. V gave up 0 bases and J gave up 8 bases, with 4 bases separating them. CDR1 is DFQATT, CDR2 SNEGSKA, per germline (reference sequence). The CDR3 totals 11 residues. The DNA for the CDR3 is TGCAGTGCTAGAGATCGAGAAAAACTGTTTTTT. It yields the protein CSARDREKLFF.

The chain combines TRBV7-2 with TRBJ2-3; 8 bases match TRBD2. The trim removed 5 bases at V and 3 bases at J, leaving 16 bases unmatched. Germline loops: CDR1 SGHTA, CDR2 FQGNSA. This CDR3 contains 18 residues. Written as DNA, the CDR3 is TGTGCCAGCAGCACCCCAATTTTGCGGGGGGCGTCAACAGATACGCAGTATTTT. Its protein is CASSTPILRGASTDTQYF.

The chain couples TRBV2 to TRBJ2-5; D is perhaps TRBD1 (6 bases). Trimming cost V 5 bases and J 0 bases, with 10 bases left between them. From germline, CDR1 is SNHLY and CDR2 FYNNEI. This CDR3 is built from 14 residues. CDR3 in amino acids: CASSTDRNQETQYF. The CDR3, as DNA: TGTGCCAGCAGTACAGACAGGAACCAAGAGACCCAGTACTTC.

V gene TRBV19 combines with J gene TRBJ2-2; TRBD2 might be the D (6 bases). Germline V gene data show CDR1 as LNHDA and CDR2 as SQIVND (reference sequence). The CDR3 extends over 17 amino acids. V lost 1 base and J 3 bases, leaving 15 bases between the germline ends. The CDR3 DNA sequence: TGTGCCAGTAGTATAGTTCCCCCCGGGACTCACACCGGGGAGCTGTTTTTT. Protein sequence: CASSIVPPGTHTGELFF.

The gene calls are TRBV18 and TRBJ2-3; D remains unclear. Germline V gene lookup returns CDR1 KGHSH and CDR2 LQKENI. V lost 2 bases to trimming and J lost 0 bases, with 12 bases between them. The CDR3 consists of 16 residues. This CDR3 is CASSPETTTSTDTQYF. The CDR3 DNA reads TGTGCCAGCTCACCAGAGACAACTACTAGCACAGATACGCAGTATTTT.

The CDR3: CASSPSGGETDTQYF. As DNA, the CDR3 is TGTGCCAGCAGCCCTAGCGGGGGCGAAACGGATACGCAGTATTTT. The chain carries TRBV5-8 and TRBJ2-3; 10 nucleotides line up with TRBD2. Germline V gene sequence: CDR1 SGHTS, CDR2 YDEGEE. The CDR3 consists of 15 residues. The V segment lost 4 bases and the J segment 6 bases; nucleotides outside the gene matches: 8. The full variable domain, its missing parts supplied by reference TRBV5-8 and TRBJ2-3, is EAGVTQSPTHLIKTRGQQATLRCSPISGHTSVYWYQQALGLGLQFLLWYDEGEERNRGNFPPRFSGRQFPNYSSELNVNALELEDSALYLCASSPSGGETDTQYFGPGTRLTVL.

V usage is TRBV5-4 and J usage is TRBJ2-3; 8 bases agree with TRBD2. In germline, CDR1 is SGHNT, CDR2 YYREEE (reference sequence). The CDR3 spans 16 residues. J lost 1 base, V lost 4 bases, and 8 bases had no gene match. The CDR3, as DNA: TGTGCCAGCAGCCCCGGGAGCGGGGGCCGCACAGATACGCAGTATTTT. Encoded protein: CASSPGSGGRTDTQYF.

CDR3 in amino acids: CASSPRPKEKLFF. The DNA of the CDR3 is TGTGCCAGCAGCCCCCGCCCCAAAGAAAAACTGTTTTTT. This chain joins TRBV11-2 and TRBJ1-4; D call uncertain. The CDR3 consists of 13 residues. CDR1 and CDR2 from the germline V gene are SGHAT and FQNNGV. Trimming pared 5 bases from V and 8 bases from J, leaving 12 bases between.